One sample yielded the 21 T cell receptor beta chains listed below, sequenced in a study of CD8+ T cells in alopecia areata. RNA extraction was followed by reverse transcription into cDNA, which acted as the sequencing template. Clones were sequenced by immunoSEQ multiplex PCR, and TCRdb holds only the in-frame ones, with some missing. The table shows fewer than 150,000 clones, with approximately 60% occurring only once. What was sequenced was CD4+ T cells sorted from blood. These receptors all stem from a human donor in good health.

CDR3: CASSGSTSGGYNEQFF. CDR3 DNA: TGCGCCAGCAGCGGTTCGACTAGCGGGGGGTACAATGAGCAGTTCTTC. The chain is built from TRBV5-1 and TRBJ2-1; TRBD2 matches 13 bases. The CDR3 has 16 amino acids. The V gene's germline CDR1 is SGHRS and CDR2 YFSETQ. Trimming at V came to 4 bases and at J to 4 bases, leaving 5 bases not matched to a gene.

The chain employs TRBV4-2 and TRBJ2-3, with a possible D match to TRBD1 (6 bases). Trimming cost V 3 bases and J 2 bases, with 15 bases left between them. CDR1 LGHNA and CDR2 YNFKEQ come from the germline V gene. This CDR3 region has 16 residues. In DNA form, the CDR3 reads TGTGCCAGCAGCCAGTCTAAGGCAGGGGACACAGATACGCAGTATTTT. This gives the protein CASSQSKAGDTDTQYF.

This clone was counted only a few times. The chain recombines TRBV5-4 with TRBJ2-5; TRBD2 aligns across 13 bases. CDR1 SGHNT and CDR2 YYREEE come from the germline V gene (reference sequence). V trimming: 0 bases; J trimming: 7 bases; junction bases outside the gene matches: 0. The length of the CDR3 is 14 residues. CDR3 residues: CASSLGTSGGTQYF. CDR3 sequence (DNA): TGTGCCAGCAGCTTGGGGACTAGCGGGGGGACCCAGTACTTC.

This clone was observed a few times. CDR3 DNA: TGCGCCAGCAGCCTCGGGACAGTCAATCAGCCCCAGCATTTT. It translates to CASSLGTVNQPQHF. The chain combines TRBV5-1 with TRBJ1-5; 7 nucleotides align to TRBD1. The germline CDR1 and CDR2 sequences are SGHRS and YFSETQ. The CDR3 is made up of 14 amino acids. Trimming took 4 bases from V and 3 from J; bases not matched to a gene: 4.

This CDR3 reads CSVAPTGGSGNIQYF. CDR3 nucleotide sequence: TGCAGCGTCGCTCCGACAGGGGGCTCGGGAAACATTCAGTACTTC. J is TRBJ2-4 and V is TRBV29-1; 10 bases align to TRBD1. CDR1 SQVTM and CDR2 ANQGSEA come from the germline V gene. The CDR3 sequence is 15 residues long. The V and J ends lost 6 bases and 6 bases, in that order; junction bases with no gene match: 11.

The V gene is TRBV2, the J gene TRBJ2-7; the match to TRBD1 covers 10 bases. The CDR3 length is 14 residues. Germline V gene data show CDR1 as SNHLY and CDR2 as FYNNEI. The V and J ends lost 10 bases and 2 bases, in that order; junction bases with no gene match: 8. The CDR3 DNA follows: TGTGCCACCGGGACAGGGGTCCCCCCCTACGAGCAGTACTTC. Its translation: CATGTGVPPYEQYF.

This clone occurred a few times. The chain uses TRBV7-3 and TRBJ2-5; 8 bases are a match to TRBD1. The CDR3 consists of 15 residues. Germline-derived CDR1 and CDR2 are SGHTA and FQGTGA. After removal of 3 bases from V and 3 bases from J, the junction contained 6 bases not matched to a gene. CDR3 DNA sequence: TGTGCCAGCAGCTTTCTCGGACAGGGCAAAGAGACCCAGTACTTC. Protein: CASSFLGQGKETQYF.

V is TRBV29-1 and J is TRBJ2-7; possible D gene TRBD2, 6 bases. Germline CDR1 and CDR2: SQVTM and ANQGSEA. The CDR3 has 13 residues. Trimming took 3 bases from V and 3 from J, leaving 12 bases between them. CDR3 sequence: CSVDSGRGYEQYF. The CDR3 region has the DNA TGCAGCGTTGATTCCGGGAGAGGCTACGAGCAGTACTTC.

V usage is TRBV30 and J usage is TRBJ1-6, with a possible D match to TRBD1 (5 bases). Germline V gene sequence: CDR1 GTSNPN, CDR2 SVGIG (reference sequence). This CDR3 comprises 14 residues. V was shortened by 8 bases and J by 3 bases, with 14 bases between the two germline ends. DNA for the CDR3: TGTGCCCAACGACCAGGGCTCTATAATTCACCCCTCCACTTT. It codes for CAQRPGLYNSPLHF.

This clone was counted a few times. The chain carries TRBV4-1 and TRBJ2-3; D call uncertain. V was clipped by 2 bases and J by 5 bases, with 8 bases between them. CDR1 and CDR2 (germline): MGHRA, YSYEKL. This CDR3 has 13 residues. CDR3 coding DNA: TGCGCCAGCAGCCAAAATCAAGGAGATACGCAGTATTTT. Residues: CASSQNQGDTQYF.

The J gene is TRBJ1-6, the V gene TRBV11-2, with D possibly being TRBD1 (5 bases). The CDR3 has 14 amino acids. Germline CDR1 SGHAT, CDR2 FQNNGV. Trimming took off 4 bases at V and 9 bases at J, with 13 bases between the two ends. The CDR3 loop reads CASSWGSQTSPLHF. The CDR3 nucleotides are TGTGCCAGCAGCTGGGGCTCTCAAACTTCACCCCTCCACTTT.

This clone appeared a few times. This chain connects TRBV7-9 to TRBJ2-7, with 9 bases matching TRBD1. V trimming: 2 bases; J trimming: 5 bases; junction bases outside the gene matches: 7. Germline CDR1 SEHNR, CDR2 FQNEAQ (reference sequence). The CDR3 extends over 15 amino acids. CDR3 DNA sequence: TGTGCCAGCAGCTTAAGGGGACAGGGACCTAACGAGCAGTACTTC. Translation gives CASSLRGQGPNEQYF.

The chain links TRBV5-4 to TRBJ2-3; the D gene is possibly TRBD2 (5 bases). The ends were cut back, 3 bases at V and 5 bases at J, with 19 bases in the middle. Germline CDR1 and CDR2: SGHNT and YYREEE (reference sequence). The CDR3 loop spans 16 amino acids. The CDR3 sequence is CASSSRGSGQGDTQYF. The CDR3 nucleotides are TGTGCCAGCAGCTCCCGGGGAAGCGGCCAAGGAGATACGCAGTATTTT.

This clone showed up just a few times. The CDR3 nucleotides are TGTGCCAGCAAAGAGCAGGACCAAAACACCGGGGAGCTGTTTTTT. Translated: CASKEQDQNTGELFF. This rearrangement joins TRBV2 to TRBJ2-2; no reliable D call. V lost 7 bases, J lost 2 bases, and 14 bases lay in between. CDR1 is SNHLY, CDR2 FYNNEI, per germline. CDR3 length equals 15 residues.

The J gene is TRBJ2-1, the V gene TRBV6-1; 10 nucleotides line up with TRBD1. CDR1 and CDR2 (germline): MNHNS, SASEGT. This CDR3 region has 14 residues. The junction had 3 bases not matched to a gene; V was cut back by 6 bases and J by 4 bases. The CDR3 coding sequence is TGTGCCAGCAGCGGGGACAGGGGTTACAATGAGCAGTTCTTC. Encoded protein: CASSGDRGYNEQFF.

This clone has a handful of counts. The DNA for the CDR3 is TGTGCCAGTAGTAGGGGACAGGGAGATGAAAAACTGTTTTTT. This encodes CASSRGQGDEKLFF. This chain uses TRBV19 with TRBJ1-4; 9 bases agree with TRBD1. CDR3 length equals 14 residues. The V gene end was trimmed by 4 bases and the J gene end by 6 bases; junction bases not matched to a gene: 3. Per the germline V gene, CDR1 is LNHDA and CDR2 is SQIVND (reference sequence).

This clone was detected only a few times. This chain's CDR3 is CSVEEGSWGYTF. The CDR3 nucleotides are TGCAGCGTTGAAGAAGGGAGCTGGGGCTACACCTTC. The chain recombines TRBV29-1 with TRBJ1-2, with D unresolved. Per germline, CDR1 SQVTM and CDR2 ANQGSEA. The V gene lost 0 bases and the J gene lost 8 bases, with 10 bases spanning the gap. CDR3 length: 12 amino acids.

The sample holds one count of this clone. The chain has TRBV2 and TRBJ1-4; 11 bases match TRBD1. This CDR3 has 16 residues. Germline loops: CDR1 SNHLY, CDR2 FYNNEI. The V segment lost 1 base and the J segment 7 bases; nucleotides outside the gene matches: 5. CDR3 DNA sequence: TGTGCCAGCAGTGAAGATAGGACAGGGGGCGGTGAAAAACTGTTTTTT. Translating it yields CASSEDRTGGGEKLFF.

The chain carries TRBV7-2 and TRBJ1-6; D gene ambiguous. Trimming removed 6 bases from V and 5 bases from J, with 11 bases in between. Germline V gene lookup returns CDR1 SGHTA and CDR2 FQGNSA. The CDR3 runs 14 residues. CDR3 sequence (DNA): TGTGCCAGCAGGTCCGGGATAAATAATTCACCCCTCCACTTT. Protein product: CASRSGINNSPLHF.

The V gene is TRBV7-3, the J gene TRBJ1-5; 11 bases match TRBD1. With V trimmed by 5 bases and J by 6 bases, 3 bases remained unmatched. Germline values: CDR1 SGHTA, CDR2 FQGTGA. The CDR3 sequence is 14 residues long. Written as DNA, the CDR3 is TGTGCCAGCAGCCAGGGACAGGGGGGTCAGCCCCAGCATTTT. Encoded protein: CASSQGQGGQPQHF.

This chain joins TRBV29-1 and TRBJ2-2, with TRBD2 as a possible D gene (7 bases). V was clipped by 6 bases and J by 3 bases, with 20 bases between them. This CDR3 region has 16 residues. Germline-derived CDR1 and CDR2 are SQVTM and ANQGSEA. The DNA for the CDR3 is TGCAGCGTCCCCCCACAGGGTCGGGAGGACACCGGGGAGCTGTTTTTT. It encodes CSVPPQGREDTGELFF.